This is a list of T cell receptor beta chains from one sample in a study of blood T cell repertoires in COVID-19. The method was immunoSEQ multiplex PCR; TCRdb's version includes in-frame clones alone and lacks a portion of them. The sample shows 10,000 to 15,000 clones, roughly three quarters of them seen only once. The specimen sequenced was peripheral blood. The origin of the receptors is a human donor in a cohort sampled during active COVID-19. Each CDR3 is given with its conserved first and last residue. A D gene is named only where the DNA matches it firmly. Clone size appears in some rows only: once, few, many, or a class for an expanded clone.

length | J | D | size | V | DNA | CDR3
15 | TRBJ2-7 | NA | few | TRBV18 | TGTGCCAGCTCATCCTCCGGACAACCCTCCTACGAGCAGTACTTC | CASSSSGQPSYEQYF
18 | TRBJ2-2 | NA | few | TRBV7-8 | TGTGCCAGCAGCCTTCCGGGTGGGGCGGGGAGGAACACCGGGGAGCTGTTTTTT | CASSLPGGAGRNTGELFF
17 | TRBJ1-2 | NA | NA | TRBV4-2 | TGTGCCAGCAGCCAAGATAATCTCGACTCGAGAAGGGGTGGCTACACCTTC | CASSQDNLDSRRGGYTF
15 | TRBJ2-7 | NA | NA | TRBV7-3 | TGTGCCAGCAGCCCCAGAGGGTCGCCTTCCTACGAGCAGTACTTC | CASSPRGSPSYEQYF
12 | TRBJ2-5 | NA | NA | TRBV4-2 | TGTGCCAGCGGAAATCCGGGGGAGACCCAGTACTTC | CASGNPGETQYF
14 | TRBJ1-6 | NA | medium-sized | TRBV3-1/TRBV3-2 | TGTGCCAGCAGCCAAGGCCAGGCCTATTCACCCCTCCACTTT | CASSQGQAYSPLHF
11 | TRBJ1-1 | NA | few | TRBV30 | TGTGCCCGACTTTTTAACACTGAAGCTTTCTTT | CARLFNTEAFF
15 | TRBJ2-1 | TRBD2 | once | TRBV11-3 | TGTGCCAGCAGCCTGGGACTAGCGGGGTTCAATGAGCAGTTCTTC | CASSLGLAGFNEQFF
15 | TRBJ1-2 | TRBD1 | NA | TRBV9 | TGTGCCAGCAGCGCTGACAGGGGGATATCTTATGGCTACACCTTC | CASSADRGISYGYTF
12 | TRBJ1-2 | TRBD1 | NA | TRBV29-1 | TGCAGCGGAGTGGGACAGAACTATGGCTACACCTTC | CSGVGQNYGYTF
13 | TRBJ1-1 | NA | NA | TRBV7-6 | TGTGCCAGCAGCCTAGGTTCGTACACTGAAGCTTTCTTT | CASSLGSYTEAFF
15 | TRBJ1-4 | NA | few | TRBV5-1 | TGCGCCAGCAGCTTGGTGAGGGCAACTAATGAAAAACTGTTTTTT | CASSLVRATNEKLFF
14 | TRBJ1-2 | NA | NA | TRBV6-5 | TGTGCCAGCAGTTACCTGGACTTAGGAAGGGGCTACACCTTC | CASSYLDLGRGYTF
16 | TRBJ2-1 | TRBD2 | NA | TRBV4-2 | TGTGCCAGCAGCCAAGAGGCGGGGGGCCGGTACAATGAGCAGTTCTTC | CASSQEAGGRYNEQFF
16 | TRBJ1-3 | TRBD1 | NA | TRBV19 | TGTGCCAGTAGAGGAGGGGGCGCGGGTTCTGGAAACACCATATATTTT | CASRGGGAGSGNTIYF
16 | TRBJ1-2 | NA | NA | TRBV6-2/TRBV6-3 | TGTGCCAGCAGTTACCGCAAGACAGGCCGGAACTATGGCTACACCTTC | CASSYRKTGRNYGYTF
13 | TRBJ1-4 | NA | once | TRBV5-5 | TGTGCCAGCAGCCGGAGTATGGGTGAAAAACTGTTTTTT | CASSRSMGEKLFF